The 17 T cell receptor beta chains in this list originate from one sample, sequenced in a study of human thymus T cells. Thymic resections from corrective heart surgery supplied the tissue. Profiling relied on immunoSEQ multiplex PCR, and the TCRdb table lists in-frame clones only, not all of them. This sample has roughly 120,000 clones, with about 94% found just once. The sequencing input was thymus tissue. The source is a boy less than two years old with a congenital heart defect but otherwise immunologically healthy.

The J gene is TRBJ1-4, the V gene TRBV5-1; 10 nucleotides agree with TRBD1. The germline gives CDR1 SGHRS, CDR2 YFSETQ. The CDR3 contains 14 residues. V lost 4 bases, J lost 6 bases, and 3 bases stayed unmatched. CDR3 sequence reads: CASSPDRGDEKLFF. The CDR3 DNA is TGCGCCAGCAGCCCGGACAGGGGGGATGAAAAACTGTTTTTT.

J is TRBJ1-2 and V is TRBV6-5, with unresolved D. The V gene lost 6 bases and the J gene lost 2 bases, with 16 bases spanning the gap. CDR3 length equals 15 residues. The V gene's germline CDR1 is MNHEY and CDR2 SVGAGI. The CDR3 bases are TGTGCCAGCAGCTTGACACCCGGGAGCAACTATGGCTACACCTTC. It codes for CASSLTPGSNYGYTF.

The chain links TRBV5-1 to TRBJ2-7; no clear D. The CDR3 is 15 residues long. Germline CDR1 reads SGHRS; CDR2 reads YFSETQ. With 0 bases removed from V and 0 bases from J, the gap between germline ends came to 10 bases. CDR3 loop: CASSLVSPGSYEQYF. CDR3 nucleotide sequence: TGCGCCAGCAGCTTGGTTTCTCCAGGCTCCTACGAGCAGTACTTC.

CDR3 nucleotides: TGCGCCAGCAGGGACGGAAGCTCCTACGAGCAGTACTTC. Translating gives CASRDGSSYEQYF. The chain couples TRBV10-2 to TRBJ2-7, with D unclear. Germline CDR1 WSHSY, CDR2 SAAADI. V was trimmed by 6 bases and J by 0 bases, leaving 9 bases between them. This CDR3 spans 13 amino acids.

The chain recombines TRBV5-1 with TRBJ2-1; 12 nucleotides line up with TRBD2. V lost 4 bases and J lost 7; bases outside the gene matches: 9. Germline values: CDR1 SGHRS, CDR2 YFSETQ. The CDR3 spans 16 residues. The CDR3 sequence is CASSGMTSGGPNEQFF. The CDR3, as DNA: TGCGCCAGCAGCGGGATGACTAGCGGGGGCCCTAATGAGCAGTTCTTC.

This clone was seen once. This sequence joins TRBV28 and TRBJ1-2, with 9 bases that match TRBD1. This CDR3 contains 14 residues. Germline CDR1 MDHEN, CDR2 SYDVKM. V lost 6 bases, J lost 8 bases, and 10 bases stayed unmatched. The CDR3 spells CASRFRDRAYGYTF. CDR3 DNA sequence: TGTGCCAGCAGGTTCCGGGACAGGGCGTACGGCTACACCTTC.

V usage is TRBV25-1 and J usage is TRBJ1-1; D gene uncertain. V lost 0 bases and J 1 base, leaving 15 bases between the germline ends. The length of the CDR3 is 17 residues. Germline assignment: CDR1 MGHDK and CDR2 SYGVNS. The CDR3 DNA follows: TGTGCCAGCAGTGAATATGGGTTTTCAGAAAGGAACACTGAAGCTTTCTTT. Residues: CASSEYGFSERNTEAFF.

This chain joins TRBV15 and TRBJ1-4; D is undetermined. The length of the CDR3 is 12 residues. Germline V gene lookup returns CDR1 LNHNV and CDR2 YYDKDF (reference sequence). V lost 4 bases and J lost 12, with 12 bases in between. The CDR3 region is CATSTEGSQLFF. The DNA of the CDR3 is TGTGCCACCAGCACGGAGGGATCGCAACTGTTTTTT.

The chain recombines TRBV4-1 with TRBJ1-1; D is ambiguous. Deletions cut 0 bases from V and 5 bases from J, with 13 bases between. The germline gives CDR1 MGHRA, CDR2 YSYEKL. The CDR3 is 15 amino acids. For the CDR3, the DNA is TGCGCCAGCAGCCAAGAGAGAGGTCTAAGGACTGAAGCTTTCTTT. As protein: CASSQERGLRTEAFF.

This chain joins TRBV28 and TRBJ1-1; maybe TRBD1 (6 bases). Germline lookup yields CDR1 MDHEN and CDR2 SYDVKM. V was cut by 5 bases and J by 4 bases, with 14 bases left in between. This CDR3 spans 14 amino acids. DNA of the CDR3: TGTGCCAGCAGTGGCAGGGGTAGAGTCACTGAAGCTTTCTTT. Its translation: CASSGRGRVTEAFF.

The gene calls are TRBV5-8 and TRBJ2-1; possibly TRBD1 for D (5 bases). Per the germline V gene, CDR1 is SGHTS and CDR2 is YDEGEE. The CDR3 is made up of 16 amino acids. Trimming removed 0 bases from V and 15 bases from J, with 25 bases in between. CDR3 region: CASSLDPQARIHFGFF. The CDR3 DNA reads as TGTGCCAGCAGCTTGGACCCACAGGCCCGCATCCACTTTGGGTTCTTC.

V usage is TRBV28 and J usage is TRBJ2-7; TRBD1 matches at 8 bases. Germline CDR1 is MDHEN and CDR2 is SYDVKM. J gave up 2 bases and V 6 bases, and 3 bases lay outside the gene matches. This CDR3 has 13 amino acids. The CDR3 DNA follows: TGTGCCAGCAGGGACAGGGTGACCTACGAGCAGTACTTC. The encoded protein is CASRDRVTYEQYF.

The genes are TRBV7-6 and TRBJ2-6; 11 nucleotides line up with TRBD1. The CDR3 is 19 amino acids. CDR1 is SGHVS and CDR2 is FNYEAQ in the germline V gene. V lost 2 bases and J lost 0; bases outside the gene matches: 6. The chain's CDR3 is CASSLPGQGESSGANVLTF. In DNA form, the CDR3 reads TGTGCCAGCAGCTTACCGGGACAGGGGGAGAGCTCTGGGGCCAACGTCCTGACTTTC.

V is TRBV28 and J is TRBJ1-2, with D possibly matching TRBD1 (5 bases). This CDR3 comprises 14 residues. Trimming removed 6 bases from V and 8 bases from J, with 19 bases in between. The germline V gene encodes CDR1 MDHEN and CDR2 SYDVKM. The CDR3 loop is CASSNPIQGDGYTF. The CDR3 DNA follows: TGTGCCAGCAGCAACCCCATCCAGGGTGACGGCTACACCTTC.

The CDR3 DNA sequence: TGTGCCAGCAGGCGAGCGGGGGGCACAGATACGCAGTATTTT. Translating gives CASRRAGGTDTQYF. V usage is TRBV6-1 and J usage is TRBJ2-3, with 8 bases matching TRBD2. Germline loops: CDR1 MNHNS, CDR2 SASEGT. This CDR3 is 14 amino acids long. The V segment lost 6 bases and the J segment 1 base; nucleotides outside the gene matches: 3.

Only a few counts were recorded for this clone. V gene TRBV6-1 combines with J gene TRBJ1-6; possible D gene TRBD1, 5 bases. V was shortened by 11 bases and J by 8 bases, with 7 bases between the two germline ends. CDR3 size: 10 residues. Germline CDR1 is MNHNS and CDR2 is SASEGT. CDR3 amino acids: CAWGYSPLHF. The CDR3, as DNA: TGTGCCTGGGGCTATTCACCCCTCCACTTT.

The rearrangement links TRBV6-1 to TRBJ2-3, with a weak D call TRBD1 (5 bases). CDR1 MNHNS and CDR2 SASEGT come from the germline V gene. The V gene lost 9 bases and the J gene lost 1 base, with 11 bases spanning the gap. The CDR3 is made up of 13 amino acids. The CDR3 sequence is CASGLQGTDTQYF. In DNA form, the CDR3 reads TGTGCCAGTGGATTACAGGGCACAGATACGCAGTATTTT.